The 15 T cell receptor beta chains presented below share a single source sample, sequenced in a study of blood T cell repertoires in COVID-19. Clones were sequenced by immunoSEQ multiplex PCR, and TCRdb holds only the in-frame ones, with some missing. The repertoire holds 200,000 to 300,000 clones, with 86% as singletons. Sequencing input: PBMCs or T cells enriched from blood (not recorded which). Source of these receptors: a woman under 30 who had recovered from COVID-19.

The gene calls are TRBV7-8 and TRBJ2-7; TRBD1 agrees at 9 bases. V shed 8 bases, J shed 6 bases, and the junction held 14 bases outside the gene matches. Germline CDR1 and CDR2: SGHVS and FQNEAQ. The CDR3 is made up of 15 amino acids. CDR3 sequence: CASGTGGPLLGEQYF. CDR3 in DNA: TGTGCCAGCGGCACAGGGGGCCCACTACTCGGCGAGCAGTACTTC.

The gene calls are TRBV30 and TRBJ1-4; possible D gene TRBD1, 5 bases. V lost 2 bases and J lost 14, with 18 bases in between. This CDR3 spans 13 amino acids. Germline CDR1 and CDR2: GTSNPN and SVGIG (reference sequence). CDR3 DNA: TGTGCCTGGAGTACGCTCTGGGGGGGAATGCTGTTTTTT. Translation gives CAWSTLWGGMLFF.

The chain recombines TRBV10-1 with TRBJ2-1; 7 bases are a match to TRBD2. Germline V gene data show CDR1 as WNHNN and CDR2 as SYGVQD (reference sequence). This CDR3 is built from 16 residues. Germline trimming cut 4 bases from V and 2 bases from J; bases unmatched to any gene: 8. The CDR3 sequence is CASSGSGLAAYNEQFF. In nucleotides, the CDR3 is TGCGCCAGCAGTGGATCTGGCCTAGCGGCCTACAATGAGCAGTTCTTC.

This clone was seen once. Here the CDR3 reads CASSFDRSSYNEQFF. The DNA for the CDR3 is TGCGCCAGCAGCTTCGACAGGAGCTCCTACAATGAGCAGTTCTTC. The chain has TRBV5-1 and TRBJ2-1; D may be TRBD1 (6 bases). V shed 2 bases and J shed 0 bases, with 9 bases lying between them. Germline values: CDR1 SGHRS, CDR2 YFSETQ. This CDR3 contains 15 residues.

The V gene is TRBV6-5, the J gene TRBJ2-1; maybe TRBD2 (5 bases). The CDR3 is 14 amino acids. Germline CDR1 and CDR2: MNHEY and SVGAGI. The V gene lost 6 bases and the J gene lost 7 bases, with 16 bases spanning the gap. As DNA, the CDR3 is TGTGCCAGCAGGCCCGGGTCTCCGGGGAATGAGCAGTTCTTC. Translated: CASRPGSPGNEQFF.

This chain links TRBV5-1 with TRBJ1-1, with D unresolved. V was shortened by 0 bases and J by 8 bases, with 5 bases between the two germline ends. CDR1 and CDR2 (germline): SGHRS, YFSETQ. The CDR3 has 11 residues. CDR3 sequence: CASSLGGEAFF. The CDR3 DNA is TGCGCCAGCAGCTTGGGAGGGGAAGCTTTCTTT.

This clone has only a few counts. The chain has TRBV7-9 and TRBJ1-1; possible D gene TRBD1, 5 bases. Trimming took 4 bases from V and 4 from J, leaving 22 bases between them. Germline V gives CDR1 SEHNR, CDR2 FQNEAQ (reference sequence). This CDR3 has 17 residues. The CDR3 loop reads CASSSLTTGSVGTEAFF. CDR3 nucleotide sequence: TGTGCCAGCAGCTCTCTAACTACAGGATCGGTGGGCACTGAAGCTTTCTTT.

The V gene is TRBV27, the J gene TRBJ1-1; the D gene is possibly TRBD1 (6 bases). V gave up 5 bases and J gave up 4 bases, with 20 bases separating them. This CDR3 comprises 16 residues. The germline V gene has CDR1 MNHEY and CDR2 SMNVEV (reference sequence). This CDR3 is CASSHPSTGIGTEAFF. CDR3 in DNA: TGTGCCAGCAGTCACCCTTCTACAGGGATTGGCACTGAAGCTTTCTTT.

The chain combines TRBV6-5 with TRBJ1-6; 10 nucleotides agree with TRBD1. The CDR3 is made up of 14 amino acids. Germline assignment: CDR1 MNHEY and CDR2 SVGAGI. V lost 4 bases to trimming and J lost 10 bases; unmatched junction nucleotides: 4. CDR3 coding DNA: TGTGCCAGCAGTTTGCTGGACAGGGGGTCACCCCTCCACTTT. Amino acids: CASSLLDRGSPLHF.

The chain recombines TRBV7-6 with TRBJ1-3; D remains ambiguous. Germline V gene lookup returns CDR1 SGHVS and CDR2 FNYEAQ. Trimming took 1 base from V and 2 from J, leaving 9 bases between them. The CDR3 spans 15 residues. This CDR3 is CASSLELEPGNTIYF. CDR3 DNA sequence: TGTGCCAGCAGCTTAGAATTGGAGCCTGGAAACACCATATATTTT.

This clone occurred once. CDR3 DNA sequence: TGTGCCAGCAGCTTGGATCGAGGGACAACTGGAAACACCATATATTTT. Its translation is CASSLDRGTTGNTIYF. The gene calls are TRBV5-4 and TRBJ1-3, with TRBD1 as a possible D gene (6 bases). With 0 bases removed from V and 2 bases from J, the gap between germline ends came to 12 bases. In germline, CDR1 is SGHNT, CDR2 YYREEE (reference sequence). The CDR3 is 16 residues long.

The chain carries TRBV18 and TRBJ2-3; unclear D gene. Trimming cost V 3 bases and J 6 bases, with 10 bases left between them. The CDR3 runs to 13 residues. Germline V CDR1 and CDR2: KGHSH, LQKENI. This CDR3 reads CASSPLGGDTQYF. CDR3 bases: TGTGCCAGCTCACCCCTCGGCGGCGATACGCAGTATTTT. Looking up the rest from reference TRBV18 and TRBJ2-3 gives the full variable domain: NAGVMQNPRHLVRRRGQEARLRCSPMKGHSHVYWYRQLPEEGLKFMVYLQKENIIDESGMPKERFSAEFPKEGPSILRIQQVVRGDSAAYFCASSPLGGDTQYFGPGTRLTVL.

The rearrangement joins TRBV27 to TRBJ1-2, with 7 bases matching TRBD1. After removal of 3 bases from V and 0 bases from J, the junction contained 1 base not matched to a gene. The CDR3 loop spans 14 amino acids. Germline values: CDR1 MNHEY, CDR2 SMNVEV (reference sequence). This CDR3 is CASSFGTANYGYTF. CDR3 DNA: TGTGCCAGCAGTTTCGGGACAGCTAACTATGGCTACACCTTC.

The chain recombines TRBV10-3 with TRBJ1-2; TRBD1 is a possible D gene (5 bases). CDR1 and CDR2 from the germline V gene are ENHRY and SYGVKD. The CDR3 consists of 16 residues. Trimming left V 1 base short and J 8 bases short, with 20 bases between. CDR3 sequence: CAISEYSSGTPRGYTF. In DNA, the CDR3 is TGTGCCATCAGTGAGTATTCCTCCGGGACTCCCAGAGGCTACACCTTC.

The chain uses TRBV6-2 or TRBV6-3 and TRBJ2-2, with 11 bases aligning to TRBD2. Germline CDR1 is MNHEY and CDR2 is SVGEGT. The CDR3 spans 16 residues. J lost 7 bases, V lost 5 bases, and 9 bases had no gene match. The CDR3 coding sequence is TGTGCCAGCAGTACCATAGCGGGAGGGTTTGACGGGGAGCTGTTTTTT. Translation: CASSTIAGGFDGELFF.